This note documents a single T cell receptor beta chain sequence. What it binds is not known. This record comes from a study of early stage breast cancer tumors. Study information: Among around 12 ER+/PR+/HER2- tumors, eight were ductal, four lobular. The study's findings and limits: Enriched TCRB sequences shared across patients were mostly commonly generated sequences. Comparing each tissue with blood distinguished tumor from normal in about 90% of the 16 patients.

Measured with immunoSEQ multiplex PCR; TCRdb has only the in-frame clones, and not every one. The sample has approximately 5,400 clones; 65% to 80% are singletons. The CDR3 covers 15 residues. CDR1 and CDR2 (germline): MNHNS, SASEGT. V dropped 5 bases and J dropped 4; count of bases not matched to a gene: 8. The source is a person between 55 and 69 years old with breast cancer. Sequenced input: breast tumor tissue. The chain carries TRBV6-1 and TRBJ1-1; 9 bases are a match to TRBD1. The chain's CDR3 is CASSTLDRGVTEAFF. The CDR3, as DNA: TGTGCCAGCAGTACCCTGGACAGGGGAGTCACTGAAGCTTTCTTT.